The sequence of this TCR beta chain was determined in a study of ipilimumab plus nivolumab after autologous stem cell transplantation. The CDR3 runs to 15 residues. The V end lost 5 bases, the J end lost 0 bases, and 12 bases lay between the germline ends. Looked up from germline, CDR1 is SGHTA and CDR2 is FQGTGA. Data came from immunoSEQ multiplex PCR; TCRdb stores just in-frame clones and leaves some out. The sample has more than 13,000 clones; about four fifths are singletons. This clonotype originated in a male donor with primary mediastinal lymphoma. The sample consisted of PBMCs, taken in a trial of ipilimumab plus nivolumab as post-transplant consolidation. This rearrangement joins TRBV7-3 to TRBJ2-3, with D tentatively TRBD2 (6 bases). As DNA, the CDR3 is TGTGCCAGCAGCCTTAGCGGTTTAAGCACAGATACGCAGTATTTT. Protein product: CASSLSGLSTDTQYF. The full variable domain, its missing parts supplied by reference TRBV7-3 and TRBJ2-3, is GAGVSQTPSNKVTEKGKYVELRCDPISGHTALYWYRQSLGQGPEFLIYFQGTGAADDSGLPNDRFFAVRPEGSVSTLKIQRTERGDSAVYLCASSLSGLSTDTQYFGPGTRLTVL.